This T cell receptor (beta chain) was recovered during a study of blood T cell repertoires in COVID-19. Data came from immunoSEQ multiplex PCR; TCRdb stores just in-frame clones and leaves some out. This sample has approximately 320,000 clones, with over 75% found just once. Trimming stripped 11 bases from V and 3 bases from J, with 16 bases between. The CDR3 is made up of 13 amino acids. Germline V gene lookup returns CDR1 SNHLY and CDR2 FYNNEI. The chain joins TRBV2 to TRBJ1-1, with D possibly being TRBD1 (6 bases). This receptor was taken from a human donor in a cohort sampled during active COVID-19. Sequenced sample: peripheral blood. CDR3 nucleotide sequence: TGTGCCTCCCAACAGGGTTCGTACACTGAAGCTTTCTTT. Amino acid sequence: CASQQGSYTEAFF.